The clone carrying this T cell receptor beta chain was detected many times. Its matching antigen is unknown. Semi-nested PCR with Nested Universal Primer A followed constant-region reverse priming of full-length variable regions. TCRdb used MiXCR to reprocess the 5' RACE reads, holding one entry per CDR3 protein. In the table there are nearly 55,000 distinct CDR3 sequences, approximately 24% of which are singletons. Study-wide findings and caveats: Greatest tumor Treg TCR overlap was with tumor naive CD4+ cells.

Trimming cost V 0 bases and J 4 bases; bases outside gene matches: 8. Germline V CDR1 and CDR2: MNHEY, SVGEGT. The CDR3 totals 18 residues. V usage is TRBV6-2 or TRBV6-3 and J usage is TRBJ2-2; 10 bases line up with TRBD2. Sequenced: tumor-infiltrating naive CD4+ T cells sorted from the breast tumor. Stated subset: naive CD4+ T cells, CD4+CD45RA+CD25-. The clonotype was recovered from a female donor with breast cancer. CDR3 sequence reads: CASSYSWWSGRATGELFF. In DNA, the CDR3 is TGTGCCAGCAGTTACTCCTGGTGGAGCGGGAGGGCCACCGGGGAGCTGTTTTTT.